What follows are 4 T cell receptor beta chains derived from one specimen sequenced in a study of cytomegalovirus exposure and HLA in healthy donors. It was with 60 Vbeta and 13 Jbeta primers that the PCR ran. Sequencing was performed with immunoSEQ multiplex PCR; in TCRdb, only in-frame clones are kept and a portion is missing. The sample carries under 200,000 clones, around 82% recorded once. The sample consisted of PBMCs. These TCRs come from a man aged 35 to 55 in good health and CMV-seronegative.

The V gene is TRBV28, the J gene TRBJ1-1; a weak D match, TRBD1 (6 bases). Germline values: CDR1 MDHEN, CDR2 SYDVKM. The CDR3 totals 13 residues. With 5 bases removed from V and 11 bases from J, the gap between germline ends came to 18 bases. Here the CDR3 DNA reads TGTGCCAGCAGTCGACAGGCGCCCCAATCGGCTTTCTTT. Its translation is CASSRQAPQSAFF. Full variable domain (missing parts from reference TRBV28 and TRBJ1-1): DVKVTQSSRYLVKRTGEKVFLECVQDMDHENMFWYRQDPGLGLRLIYFSYDVKMKEKGDIPEGYSVSREKKERFSLILESASTNQTSMYLCASSRQAPQSAFFGQGTRLTVV.

The rearrangement uses TRBV30 and TRBJ1-5; 8 positions match TRBD1. This CDR3 is built from 14 residues. Germline values: CDR1 GTSNPN, CDR2 SVGIG (reference sequence). V lost 5 bases to trimming and J lost 5 bases; unmatched junction nucleotides: 8. The CDR3 nucleotides read TGTGCCTGGGGTCAAGGACAGGGCTATCAGCCCCAGCATTTT. Protein: CAWGQGQGYQPQHF. The complete variable domain, with remaining parts taken from reference TRBV30 and TRBJ1-5, reads SQTIHQWPATLVQPVGSPLSLECTVEGTSNPNLYWYRQAAGRGLQLLFYSVGIGQISSEVPQNLSASRPQDRQFILSSKKLLLSDSGFYLCAWGQGQGYQPQHFGDGTRLSIL.

The rearrangement joins TRBV9 to TRBJ1-6; tentative D call: TRBD1 (6 bases). Germline values: CDR1 SGDLS, CDR2 YYNGEE. The CDR3 contains 13 residues. V lost 0 bases, J lost 10 bases, and 8 bases lay in between. In nucleotides, the CDR3 is TGTGCCAGCAGCGTAGACAGGGACTCACCCCTCCACTTT. Protein: CASSVDRDSPLHF.

The gene calls are TRBV4-2 and TRBJ2-1; maybe TRBD1 (5 bases). The germline V and J ends were trimmed by 0 bases and 1 base, with 7 bases remaining between them. The germline V gene has CDR1 LGHNA and CDR2 YNFKEQ. The CDR3 is made up of 15 amino acids. CDR3 in DNA: TGTGCCAGCAGCCAAGATCCAGGGTCCTACAATGAGCAGTTCTTC. This translates into CASSQDPGSYNEQFF.